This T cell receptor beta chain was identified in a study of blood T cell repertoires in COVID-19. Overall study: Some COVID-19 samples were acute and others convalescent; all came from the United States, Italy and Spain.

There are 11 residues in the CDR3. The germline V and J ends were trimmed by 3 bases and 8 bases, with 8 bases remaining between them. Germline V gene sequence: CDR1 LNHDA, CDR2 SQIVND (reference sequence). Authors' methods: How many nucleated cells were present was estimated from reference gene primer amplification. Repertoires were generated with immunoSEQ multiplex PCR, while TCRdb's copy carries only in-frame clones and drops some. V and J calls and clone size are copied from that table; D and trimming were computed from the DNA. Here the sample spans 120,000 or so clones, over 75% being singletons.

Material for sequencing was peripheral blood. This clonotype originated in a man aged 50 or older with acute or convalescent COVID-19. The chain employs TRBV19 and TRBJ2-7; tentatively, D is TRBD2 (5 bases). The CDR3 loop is CASSIGEKQYF. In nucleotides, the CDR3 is TGTGCCAGTAGTATTGGGGAGAAGCAGTACTTC.